What follows are 22 T cell receptor beta chains derived from one specimen sequenced in a study of blood T cell repertoires in COVID-19. Libraries were prepared by immunoSEQ multiplex PCR; TCRdb keeps only in-frame clonotypes and omits some of them. Here the sample spans just over 250,000 clones, 88% being singletons. The sequenced material came from peripheral blood. These receptor sequences come from a man aged 60 to 75 who had recovered from COVID-19.

The CDR3 protein is CASSLGQWDTEAFF. As DNA, the CDR3 is TGTGCCAGCAGTCTGGGACAGTGGGACACTGAAGCTTTCTTT. The rearrangement links TRBV6-2 or TRBV6-3 to TRBJ1-1, with 7 positions matching TRBD1. This CDR3 is 14 amino acids long. The trim removed 5 bases at V and 3 bases at J, leaving 6 bases unmatched. Germline V gene data show CDR1 as MNHEY and CDR2 as SVGEGT.

The chain is built from TRBV9 and TRBJ2-1; the D is unclear. The V end was cut by 0 bases, the J end by 8 bases, with 9 bases between. This CDR3 spans 13 amino acids. Germline CDR1 is SGDLS and CDR2 is YYNGEE. In DNA, the CDR3 is TGTGCCAGCAGCGTAGGAGTACGTGATGAGCAGTTCTTC. Translation: CASSVGVRDEQFF.

The V call is TRBV6-5, the J call TRBJ1-1; TRBD1 agrees at 7 bases. V lost 6 bases to trimming and J lost 6 bases; unmatched junction nucleotides: 13. The CDR3 totals 15 residues. Germline V lookup: CDR1 MNHEY, CDR2 SVGAGI. The CDR3 DNA reads as TGTGCCAGCAGCCTCACGGACAGGAAGGGCCCTGAAGCTTTCTTT. Translation gives CASSLTDRKGPEAFF.

The chain joins TRBV6-9 to TRBJ1-1; D remains ambiguous. Trimming took off 6 bases at V and 4 bases at J, with 15 bases between the two ends. The germline V gene has CDR1 MNHGY and CDR2 SVAAGI. There are 14 residues in the CDR3. The DNA for the CDR3 is TGTGCCAGCAGGCGAATATGGGCCGGCACTGAAGCTTTCTTT. Protein sequence: CASRRIWAGTEAFF.

The rearrangement joins TRBV5-1 to TRBJ2-2; 8 bases align to TRBD1. Germline V CDR1 and CDR2: SGHRS, YFSETQ. The CDR3 is made up of 15 amino acids. J was trimmed by 6 bases and V by 0 bases; bases with no gene match: 4. The CDR3 loop is CASSLDDRGAGELFF. The CDR3 bases are TGCGCCAGCAGCTTGGACGACAGGGGAGCCGGGGAGCTGTTTTTT.

This chain links TRBV6-6 with TRBJ1-3; D not certain. Trimming cost V 1 base and J 0 bases, with 10 bases left between them. Germline loops: CDR1 MNHNY, CDR2 SVGAGI (reference sequence). The length of the CDR3 is 16 residues. CDR3 DNA sequence: TGTGCCAGCAGTTACTTGGGCCGAAGCTCTGGAAACACCATATATTTT. Encoded protein: CASSYLGRSSGNTIYF.

The chain links TRBV6-1 to TRBJ1-1, with 7 positions matching TRBD1. V dropped 1 base and J dropped 1; count of bases not matched to a gene: 6. The CDR3 is 16 residues long. CDR1 is MNHNS and CDR2 is SASEGT in the germline V gene. CDR3 coding DNA: TGTGCCAGCAGTGAAGATACTCGACAGGGGAACACTGAAGCTTTCTTT. This encodes CASSEDTRQGNTEAFF.

The J gene is TRBJ2-1, the V gene TRBV7-8; possibly TRBD2 for D (7 bases). Trimming pared 5 bases from V and 5 bases from J, leaving 19 bases between. Germline-derived CDR1 and CDR2 are SGHVS and FQNEAQ. The CDR3 sequence is 16 residues long. As DNA, the CDR3 is TGTGCCAGCAGCCCCCGCCGAGCGGGGACAAACAATGAGCAGTTCTTC. Amino acids: CASSPRRAGTNNEQFF.

This chain connects TRBV4-2 to TRBJ2-4; 8 bases are a match to TRBD1. This CDR3 spans 17 amino acids. The germline CDR1 and CDR2 sequences are LGHNA and YNFKEQ. The ends lost 0 bases at V and 6 bases at J; junction bases unmatched: 10. CDR3 sequence reads: CASSQDGPWTGTNIQYF. CDR3 nucleotide sequence: TGTGCCAGCAGCCAAGATGGCCCATGGACAGGGACAAACATTCAGTACTTC.

The chain carries TRBV2 and TRBJ1-2; perhaps TRBD1 as D (5 bases). This CDR3 is 15 amino acids long. The germline CDR1 and CDR2 sequences are SNHLY and FYNNEI. V was cut by 4 bases and J by 3 bases, with 15 bases left in between. The CDR3 loop is CASSVGGALDYGYTF. The DNA of the CDR3 is TGTGCCAGCAGTGTGGGAGGGGCACTAGACTATGGCTACACCTTC.

This chain links TRBV9 with TRBJ2-7; D is unclear. The CDR3 has 15 residues. V gave up 0 bases and J gave up 2 bases, with 12 bases separating them. Germline CDR1 SGDLS, CDR2 YYNGEE. The CDR3 region is CASSVDVATPYEQYF. For the CDR3, the DNA is TGTGCCAGCAGCGTAGACGTAGCTACACCCTACGAGCAGTACTTC.

This clone was found once. The rearrangement links TRBV7-2 to TRBJ2-5; 9 bases line up with TRBD2. The CDR3 length is 14 residues. Per the germline V gene, CDR1 is SGHTA and CDR2 is FQGNSA. The junction had 7 bases not matched to a gene; V was cut back by 6 bases and J by 5 bases. The chain's CDR3 is CASRSLAGWETQYF. The CDR3 DNA is TGTGCCAGCAGAAGTCTAGCGGGGTGGGAGACCCAGTACTTC.

In this sample, this clone turned up once. The J gene is TRBJ1-2, the V gene TRBV27; no clear D. Trimming removed 3 bases from V and 6 bases from J, with 11 bases in between. CDR1 is MNHEY, CDR2 SMNVEV, per germline (reference sequence). CDR3 length: 13 residues. CDR3 nucleotide sequence: TGTGCCAGCAGTTTGGTTCCAGGCCATGGCTACACCTTC. It specifies CASSLVPGHGYTF.

The chain has TRBV30 and TRBJ1-5; TRBD1 aligns across 7 bases. CDR3 size: 13 residues. CDR1 and CDR2 from the germline V gene are GTSNPN and SVGIG (reference sequence). After removal of 2 bases from V and 4 bases from J, the junction contained 2 bases not matched to a gene. CDR3 sequence reads: CAWSTGQNQPQHF. For the CDR3, the DNA is TGTGCCTGGAGTACGGGACAGAATCAGCCCCAGCATTTT. The whole variable domain, remainder taken from reference TRBV30 and TRBJ1-5, is SQTIHQWPATLVQPVGSPLSLECTVEGTSNPNLYWYRQAAGRGLQLLFYSVGIGQISSEVPQNLSASRPQDRQFILSSKKLLLSDSGFYLCAWSTGQNQPQHFGDGTRLSIL.

The genes are TRBV5-1 and TRBJ1-1; the match to TRBD1 covers 8 bases. This CDR3 has 16 amino acids. J gave up 0 bases and V 4 bases, and 8 bases lay outside the gene matches. The V gene's germline CDR1 is SGHRS and CDR2 YFSETQ. CDR3 sequence reads: CASSAGDRRMNTEAFF. In DNA, the CDR3 is TGCGCCAGCAGCGCGGGGGACAGGAGAATGAACACTGAAGCTTTCTTT.

The genes are TRBV4-1 and TRBJ1-2; 9 bases match TRBD1. The V gene's germline CDR1 is MGHRA and CDR2 YSYEKL. The CDR3 consists of 17 residues. With V trimmed by 5 bases and J by 3 bases, 13 bases remained unmatched. This chain's CDR3 is CASSLIGQGPQDYGYTF. CDR3 bases: TGCGCCAGCAGCTTAATAGGACAGGGGCCCCAAGACTATGGCTACACCTTC.

The chain recombines TRBV4-1 with TRBJ1-4; 9 bases agree with TRBD1. V shed 6 bases and J 5 bases; nucleotides not matched to a gene: 10. The CDR3 covers 16 residues. Germline CDR1 and CDR2: MGHRA and YSYEKL. CDR3 in DNA: TGCGCCAGCAGTTCGGGTTCCGGGACAGGGAATGAAAAACTGTTTTTT. Translation: CASSSGSGTGNEKLFF.

The gene calls are TRBV7-6 and TRBJ2-7; 12 nucleotides line up with TRBD2. Trimming took 4 bases from V and 3 from J; bases not matched to a gene: 4. CDR1 and CDR2 (germline): SGHVS, FNYEAQ. The CDR3 is 15 amino acids. The CDR3, as DNA: TGTGCCAGCAGCTCTCTAGCGGGGGGGCTCTACGAGCAGTACTTC. This gives the protein CASSSLAGGLYEQYF.

The CDR3 bases are TGTGCCAGCAGCTACAGGCAGGACGACCTTGGACAGGGGTATTCGTTTCTCGGAGATACGCAGTATTTT. Amino acid sequence: CASSYRQDDLGQGYSFLGDTQYF. This rearrangement joins TRBV6-6 to TRBJ2-3; 9 bases align to TRBD1. The CDR3 totals 23 residues. CDR1 and CDR2 (germline): MNHNY, SVGAGI (reference sequence). V shed 6 bases, J shed 5 bases, and the junction held 33 bases outside the gene matches.

The chain uses TRBV5-5 and TRBJ1-2, with 7 positions matching TRBD1. V trimming: 4 bases; J trimming: 4 bases; junction bases outside the gene matches: 10. CDR1 is SGHKS, CDR2 YYEKEE, per germline (reference sequence). The CDR3 covers 15 residues. CDR3 nucleotides: TGTGCCAGCAGCCTACAAACAGGGGAAAGCTATGGCTACACCTTC. The encoded protein is CASSLQTGESYGYTF.

The gene calls are TRBV5-1 and TRBJ2-2, with D tentatively TRBD1 (6 bases). This CDR3 region has 14 residues. Trimming removed 3 bases at V and 6 bases at J, with 12 bases between. Germline CDR1 reads SGHRS; CDR2 reads YFSETQ. CDR3 sequence reads: CASSSIQGAGELFF. The DNA for the CDR3 is TGCGCCAGCAGCTCGATACAGGGTGCCGGGGAGCTGTTTTTT. Supplemented by reference TRBV5-1 and TRBJ2-2, the full variable domain reads KAGVTQTPRYLIKTRGQQVTLSCSPISGHRSVSWYQQTPGQGLQFLFEYFSETQRNKGNFPGRFSGRQFSNSRSEMNVSTLELGDSALYLCASSSIQGAGELFFGEGSRLTVL.

This chain uses TRBV7-2 with TRBJ2-5; D is perhaps TRBD1 (6 bases). From germline, CDR1 is SGHTA and CDR2 FQGNSA. V was cut by 1 base and J by 5 bases, with 14 bases left in between. The CDR3 is 15 amino acids. The CDR3: CASSLGTGTRETQYF. The CDR3 nucleotides read TGTGCCAGCAGCTTAGGTACAGGGACAAGGGAGACCCAGTACTTC.